These 27 T cell receptor beta chains share one sample of origin, sequenced in a study of sequential checkpoint blockade in melanoma. TCRdb's table, derived via immunoSEQ multiplex PCR, lists solely in-frame clones and lacks some. The sample lists approximately 11,000 clones, 28% occurring once. Described treatment: randomized to nivolumab then ipilimumab (arm A) or the reverse (arm B). Sequenced here: tumor tissue (inferred from file names), sampled from a patient given nivolumab and ipilimumab in sequence. Receptor source: a human donor with melanoma.

The chain couples TRBV11-3 to TRBJ2-2, with 10 bases that match TRBD2. The trim removed 3 bases at V and 4 bases at J, leaving 8 bases unmatched. Germline V gene lookup returns CDR1 SGHNT and CDR2 YENEEA. The CDR3 spans 17 residues. The CDR3 DNA follows: TGTGCCAGCAGCTTTGGTAGCGGGGGGCTCGTCACCGGGGAGCTGTTTTTT. The encoded protein is CASSFGSGGLVTGELFF.

This clone was counted between two and nine times. This chain links TRBV11-3 with TRBJ2-1; 11 bases align to TRBD2. CDR3 length: 15 residues. Trimming removed 3 bases from V and 2 bases from J; junction bases left unmatched: 0. Germline CDR1 is SGHNT and CDR2 is YENEEA. This CDR3 is CASSLGLAAYNEQFF. In DNA form, the CDR3 reads TGTGCCAGCAGCTTGGGACTAGCGGCCTACAATGAGCAGTTCTTC.

V gene TRBV11-3 combines with J gene TRBJ2-1; 8 positions agree with TRBD2. Germline loops: CDR1 SGHNT, CDR2 YENEEA. V was pared by 5 bases and J by 15 bases, with 27 bases of the junction left unmatched. The CDR3 covers 18 residues. CDR3 nucleotide sequence: TGTGCCAGCAGCCCGGACAGTAATAGCGGGGTAATAGACGTTGGGTGGTTCTTC. It codes for CASSPDSNSGVIDVGWFF. Looking up the rest from reference TRBV11-3 and TRBJ2-1 gives the full variable domain: EAGVVQSPRYKIIEKKQPVAFWCNPISGHNTLYWYLQNLGQGPELLIRYENEEAVDDSQLPKDRFSAERLKGVDSTLKIQPAELGDSAVYLCASSPDSNSGVIDVGWFFGPGTRLTVL.

The V and J genes are TRBV30 and TRBJ2-3; tentatively, D is TRBD2 (5 bases). V was cut by 2 bases and J by 1 base, with 13 bases left in between. The germline V gene encodes CDR1 GTSNPN and CDR2 SVGIG (reference sequence). The CDR3 extends over 15 amino acids. CDR3 coding DNA: TGTGCCTGGAGTCTCGCGGGCCTTGGCACAGATACGCAGTATTTT. This encodes CAWSLAGLGTDTQYF.

This clone was seen ten or more times. This chain connects TRBV11-3 to TRBJ1-5; 8 bases are a match to TRBD1. The V and J ends lost 1 base and 6 bases, in that order; junction bases with no gene match: 14. CDR1 and CDR2 (germline): SGHNT, YENEEA. The CDR3 is made up of 18 amino acids. The CDR3 loop reads CASSLVPQGATGGQPQHF. The CDR3 DNA reads TGTGCCAGCAGCTTAGTACCCCAGGGGGCGACCGGCGGTCAGCCCCAGCATTTT.

This clone has a single count. The CDR3 DNA sequence: TGTGCCAGTAGGAAAACCAGACCGCGGGAAAACAGGGGGCGAATAGGCGCTGAAGCTTTCTTT. Protein: CASRKTRPRENRGRIGAEAFF. V and J are TRBV19 and TRBJ1-1; 9 nucleotides line up with TRBD1. Trimming removed 6 bases from V and 6 bases from J; junction bases left unmatched: 29. The CDR3 extends over 21 amino acids. Germline CDR1 and CDR2: LNHDA and SQIVND (reference sequence).

The genes are TRBV18 and TRBJ2-6, with D perhaps matching TRBD1 or TRBD2 (5 bases each). Trimming took 6 bases from V and 4 from J, leaving 19 bases between them. Germline assignment: CDR1 KGHSH and CDR2 LQKENI. The CDR3 is made up of 17 amino acids. The CDR3 spells CASSGVLGVKGANVLTF. CDR3 bases: TGTGCCAGCTCCGGCGTTCTGGGGGTCAAGGGGGCCAACGTCCTGACTTTC.

The chain combines TRBV18 with TRBJ1-1; D gene ambiguous. V shed 2 bases and J shed 0 bases, with 10 bases lying between them. The CDR3 runs 15 residues. Germline assignment: CDR1 KGHSH and CDR2 LQKENI. Here the CDR3 DNA reads TGTGCCAGCTCACCAGGGTACAGAGTGAACACTGAAGCTTTCTTT. As protein: CASSPGYRVNTEAFF.

This sequence joins TRBV6-8 and TRBJ2-2, with TRBD1 identical over 8 bases. Germline-derived CDR1 and CDR2 are MNHGY and SAAAGT. V gave up 10 bases and J gave up 3 bases; unmatched junction bases: 7. The CDR3 spans 14 residues. CDR3 region: CATSQTGDTGELFF. For the CDR3, the DNA is TGTGCCACCTCCCAGACAGGGGACACCGGGGAGCTGTTTTTT.

This clone was observed a few times. This chain joins TRBV11-3 and TRBJ2-3; TRBD2 aligns across 8 bases. The germline gives CDR1 SGHNT, CDR2 YENEEA. V dropped 5 bases and J dropped 3; count of bases not matched to a gene: 7. The CDR3 loop spans 15 amino acids. The CDR3 DNA sequence: TGTGCCAGCAGCCCCGGGCGGGGGGAAACAGATACGCAGTATTTT. It yields the protein CASSPGRGETDTQYF.

V and J are TRBV19 and TRBJ1-2; TRBD1 is a possible D gene (5 bases). Trimming cost V 5 bases and J 8 bases, with 15 bases left between them. Germline CDR1 LNHDA, CDR2 SQIVND (reference sequence). This CDR3 has 13 amino acids. The chain's CDR3 is CASSVSGVTGYTF. The CDR3 nucleotides are TGTGCCAGTAGTGTTTCGGGGGTTACCGGCTACACCTTC. Variable domain in full (rest from reference TRBV19 and TRBJ1-2): DGGITQSPKYLFRKEGQNVTLSCEQNLNHDAMYWYRQDPGQGLRLIYYSQIVNDFQKGDIAEGYSVSREKKESFPLTVTSAQKNPTAFYLCASSVSGVTGYTFGSGTRLTVV.

This clone was counted between two and nine times. One end of the junction varies from germline; a read error may be responsible. This sequence joins TRBV11-3 and TRBJ2-4; maybe TRBD1 (6 bases). Per the germline V gene, CDR1 is SGHNT and CDR2 is YENEEA. This CDR3 is built from 14 residues. For the CDR3, the DNA is TGTGCCAGCAGCTCGACCCTGGGGGCCTCGGTACCCTATTTC. Encoded protein: CASSSTLGASVPYF.

The chain is built from TRBV11-3 and TRBJ1-5; D is possibly TRBD1 (6 bases). The V gene lost 4 bases and the J gene lost 4 bases, with 11 bases spanning the gap. The CDR3 runs 14 residues. Germline V gene data show CDR1 as SGHNT and CDR2 as YENEEA. The CDR3 DNA reads as TGTGCCAGCAGCTCCAGGGGAGGGAATCAGCCCCAGCATTTT. Encoded protein: CASSSRGGNQPQHF.

The rearrangement uses TRBV1 and TRBJ1-4; the table's D call, TRBD1, has no DNA check behind it. TRBV1 is termed a pseudogene. The CDR3 totals 15 residues. CDR3 nucleotides: TGCGCCAGCAGCCAACTGGGACAGGGGGCGGGAAAACTGTTTTTT. It translates to CASSQLGQGAGKLFF.

This clone was observed a few times. This sequence joins TRBV11-3 and TRBJ2-2; possibly TRBD2 for D (6 bases). This CDR3 has 14 residues. Germline V gene sequence: CDR1 SGHNT, CDR2 YENEEA. Trimming took 5 bases from V and 1 from J, leaving 8 bases between them. The chain's CDR3 is CASSPGVNTGELFF. The CDR3 DNA sequence: TGTGCCAGCAGCCCGGGGGTGAACACCGGGGAGCTGTTTTTT. Drawing the rest from reference TRBV11-3 and TRBJ2-2, the complete variable domain is EAGVVQSPRYKIIEKKQPVAFWCNPISGHNTLYWYLQNLGQGPELLIRYENEEAVDDSQLPKDRFSAERLKGVDSTLKIQPAELGDSAVYLCASSPGVNTGELFFGEGSRLTVL.

The rearrangement uses TRBV6-8 and TRBJ2-6; D perhaps matches TRBD1 (6 bases). V lost 5 bases and J lost 4, with 12 bases in between. Looked up from germline, CDR1 is MNHGY and CDR2 is SAAAGT. The CDR3 is 15 amino acids. CDR3 residues: CASSRGITGANVLTF. The CDR3 region has the DNA TGTGCCAGCAGTAGGGGGATCACCGGGGCCAACGTCCTGACTTTC.

A few counts support this clone. This chain uses TRBV9 with TRBJ2-3, with D perhaps TRBD2 (5 bases). Per germline, CDR1 SGDLS and CDR2 YYNGEE. The CDR3 totals 12 residues. As DNA, the CDR3 is TGTGCTTCGGCGGGCGAAGGAGATACGCAGTATTTT. It is translated as CASAGEGDTQYF.

The chain combines TRBV30 with TRBJ2-2, with TRBD1 identical over 8 bases. Trimming at V came to 4 bases and at J to 6 bases, leaving 4 bases not matched to a gene. This CDR3 contains 13 residues. Germline V gene data show CDR1 as GTSNPN and CDR2 as SVGIG (reference sequence). The CDR3 nucleotides are TGTGCCTGGAACGTACAGGGGGCCGGGGAGCTGTTTTTT. Protein sequence: CAWNVQGAGELFF.

This clone came up a few times. The chain carries TRBV2 and TRBJ2-5; a possible D gene is TRBD2 (7 bases). V was trimmed by 6 bases and J by 5 bases, leaving 19 bases between them. The CDR3 totals 15 residues. The germline CDR1 and CDR2 sequences are SNHLY and FYNNEI. The CDR3 spells CASSAQVGGAETQYF. In DNA, the CDR3 is TGTGCCAGCAGCGCGCAGGTGGGGGGGGCTGAGACCCAGTACTTC. The full variable domain, in which reference TRBV2 and TRBJ2-5 provide the parts outside the CDR3, is EPEVTQTPSHQVTQMGQEVILRCVPISNHLYFYWYRQILGQKVEFLVSFYNNEISEKSEIFDDQFSVERPDGSNFTLKIRSTKLEDSAMYFCASSAQVGGAETQYFGPGTRLLVL.

The table lists this clone with a few counts. This chain joins TRBV19 and TRBJ1-5; D is uncertain. There are 16 residues in the CDR3. Deletions cut 3 bases from V and 1 base from J, with 13 bases between. Germline loops: CDR1 LNHDA, CDR2 SQIVND (reference sequence). CDR3 in DNA: TGTGCCAGTAGTATCATCCCAGACGCCAGCAATCAGCCCCAGCATTTT. Translated, it gives CASSIIPDASNQPQHF.

This clone was found a few times. The chain combines TRBV30 with TRBJ2-3; 7 bases fit TRBD2. Germline V gene data show CDR1 as GTSNPN and CDR2 as SVGIG (reference sequence). The junction had 4 bases not matched to a gene; V was cut back by 0 bases and J by 1 base. CDR3 size: 15 residues. The CDR3 region is CAWSVLAGGTDTQYF. CDR3 sequence (DNA): TGTGCCTGGAGTGTACTGGCGGGGGGCACAGATACGCAGTATTTT.

This chain joins TRBV18 and TRBJ1-1; D is unresolved. The CDR3 length is 13 residues. The V gene's germline CDR1 is KGHSH and CDR2 LQKENI. Trimming took 2 bases from V and 0 from J, leaving 4 bases between them. The CDR3 here is CASSPWLNTEAFF. The CDR3 nucleotides are TGTGCCAGCTCACCATGGCTGAACACTGAAGCTTTCTTT.

V gene TRBV27 combines with J gene TRBJ2-5; no clear D gene. V was trimmed by 5 bases and J by 2 bases, leaving 12 bases between them. CDR1 is MNHEY, CDR2 SMNVEV, per germline (reference sequence). This CDR3 is built from 14 residues. CDR3 bases: TGTGCCAGCAGTAGACAAGGGTTACAAGAGACCCAGTACTTC. It codes for CASSRQGLQETQYF.

V usage is TRBV6-8 and J usage is TRBJ1-2, with TRBD1 matching 7 bases. Germline-derived CDR1 and CDR2 are MNHGY and SAAAGT. The CDR3 has 15 amino acids. V lost 6 bases and J lost 3; bases outside the gene matches: 10. CDR3 nucleotides: TGTGCCAGCAGCCTGACCTACAGGGGCCACTATGGCTACACCTTC. It is translated as CASSLTYRGHYGYTF.

This clone was observed a handful of times. The J gene is TRBJ2-3, the V gene TRBV1; the table's D call, TRBD2, has no DNA check behind it. TRBV1 is annotated as a pseudogene. The CDR3 has 15 residues. CDR3 in amino acids: CASSQARGATDTQYF. The CDR3 coding sequence is TGCGCCAGCAGCCAAGCGCGCGGGGCCACAGATACGCAGTATTTT.

In its sample, this clone was seen a few times. The V and J genes are TRBV18 and TRBJ1-6; D possibly corresponds to TRBD1 (6 bases). Germline V gene lookup returns CDR1 KGHSH and CDR2 LQKENI. V was shortened by 4 bases and J by 7 bases, with 14 bases between the two germline ends. This CDR3 has 15 amino acids. CDR3 amino acids: CASSQTGTPNSPLHF. In DNA, the CDR3 is TGTGCCAGCTCACAAACAGGGACCCCCAATTCACCCCTCCACTTT.

This clone was seen a few times. The chain is built from TRBV1 and TRBJ1-4; TRBD1, the table's D call, was not compared with the DNA. TRBV1 is reported as a pseudogene. This CDR3 is built from 15 residues. In DNA form, the CDR3 reads TGCGCCAGCAGCCAAGGGGACAGGGGGCATGAAAAACTGTTTTTT. As protein: CASSQGDRGHEKLFF.